The 28 T cell receptor beta chains presented below share a single source sample, sequenced in a study of T cells after yellow fever vaccination. TCRdb reprocessed the 5' RACE reads via MiXCR and lists one record per CDR3 protein. This table holds fewer than 400,000 distinct CDR3 sequences, roughly a tenth found once. The sequenced sample was CD4+ T cells sorted from PBMCs, obtained 45 days after the yellow fever booster vaccination. The receptors stem from a man between 18 and 35 years old who received the YFV17D yellow fever vaccine.

This clonotype has more than one count but fewer than ten. The DNA for the CDR3 is TGCGCCAGCAGCCAAGGGAGGACTAGCGACAATATACAGTACTTC. As protein: CASSQGRTSDNIQYF. The rearrangement uses TRBV4-3 and TRBJ2-5, with 9 nucleotides matching TRBD2. CDR1 and CDR2 (germline): LGHNA, YSLEER. The CDR3 runs to 15 residues. J gave up 11 bases and V 1 base, and 11 bases lay outside the gene matches.

This clonotype appeared a few times. The chain employs TRBV6-1 and TRBJ1-1, with D unclear. The CDR3 contains 15 residues. V was trimmed by 1 base and J by 6 bases, leaving 15 bases between them. Germline V lookup: CDR1 MNHNS, CDR2 SASEGT. For the CDR3, the DNA is TGTGCCAGCAGTGAAGGAACGTATGGAGGTGCTGAAGCTTTCTTT. Amino acids: CASSEGTYGGAEAFF.

The V and J genes are TRBV19 and TRBJ1-5, with 8 bases fitting TRBD1. The CDR3 loop spans 17 amino acids. Germline CDR1 and CDR2: LNHDA and SQIVND (reference sequence). The V and J ends lost 4 bases and 7 bases, in that order; junction bases with no gene match: 15. The CDR3 bases are TGTGCCAGTAGTACGATGGACAGGGCTTGGGCCTCACAGCCCCAGCATTTT. Protein: CASSTMDRAWASQPQHF.

This clonotype showed up just once. The CDR3 DNA is TGTGCCAGCAGCCCTCCGGGACTAGCGGGGGGGGCCGGGGAGCTGTTTTTT. It codes for CASSPPGLAGGAGELFF. V usage is TRBV5-5 and J usage is TRBJ2-2; 16 bases are a match to TRBD2. CDR3 size: 17 residues. From germline, CDR1 is SGHKS and CDR2 YYEKEE (reference sequence). With 4 bases clipped from V and 6 bases from J, the junction kept 6 bases outside the gene matches.

This clonotype was counted between two and nine times. The chain employs TRBV7-6 and TRBJ2-1; TRBD1 or TRBD2 may be the D gene (5 bases each). This CDR3 comprises 14 residues. V gave up 5 bases and J gave up 6 bases, with 14 bases separating them. Germline CDR1 and CDR2: SGHVS and FNYEAQ. The CDR3 DNA sequence: TGTGCCAGCAGCACCCAAGGGACGGGCAATGAGCAGTTCTTC. Its protein product is CASSTQGTGNEQFF.

There are a few counts of this clonotype. The chain combines TRBV7-2 with TRBJ2-1; 7 bases agree with TRBD1. The germline CDR1 and CDR2 sequences are SGHTA and FQGNSA. This CDR3 spans 13 amino acids. The V gene end was trimmed by 5 bases and the J gene end by 12 bases; junction bases not matched to a gene: 10. The CDR3 loop is CASSPQVGQAQFF. CDR3 bases: TGTGCCAGCAGCCCCCAAGTTGGACAGGCGCAGTTCTTC.

This clonotype was recorded a few times. The chain recombines TRBV5-1 with TRBJ2-3; D may be TRBD2 (5 bases). The CDR3 extends over 15 amino acids. Trimming removed 2 bases from V and 0 bases from J, with 10 bases in between. Looked up from germline, CDR1 is SGHRS and CDR2 is YFSETQ. CDR3 sequence: CASSFGLTSTDTQYF. CDR3 sequence (DNA): TGCGCCAGCAGCTTCGGACTCACTAGCACAGATACGCAGTATTTT.

This clonotype was seen only a few times. V usage is TRBV7-9 and J usage is TRBJ1-6, with D unclear. This CDR3 is built from 14 residues. CDR1 is SEHNR and CDR2 is FQNEAQ in the germline V gene (reference sequence). The V gene lost 5 bases and the J gene lost 10 bases, with 15 bases spanning the gap. The chain's CDR3 is CASSPSPARSPLHF. CDR3 sequence (DNA): TGTGCCAGCAGCCCGAGCCCGGCGAGGTCACCCCTCCACTTT.

V gene TRBV7-8 combines with J gene TRBJ2-3; D is ambiguous. The CDR3 is 15 amino acids. Germline CDR1 and CDR2: SGHVS and FQNEAQ. With 5 bases removed from V and 0 bases from J, the gap between germline ends came to 12 bases. CDR3 region: CASSPPGASTDTQYF. CDR3 nucleotide sequence: TGTGCCAGCAGCCCCCCCGGCGCTAGCACAGATACGCAGTATTTT. Full variable domain (rest looked up from reference TRBV7-8 and TRBJ2-3): GAGVSQSPRYKVAKRGQDVALRCDPISGHVSLFWYQQALGQGPEFLTYFQNEAQLDKSGLPSDRFFAERPEGSVSTLKIQRTQQEDSAVYLCASSPPGASTDTQYFGPGTRLTVL.

The table lists this clonotype with many counts. The gene calls are TRBV3-1 and TRBJ2-7, with D perhaps matching TRBD1 (6 bases). Germline V gene lookup returns CDR1 LGHDT and CDR2 YNNKEL (reference sequence). CDR3 length: 14 amino acids. V lost 2 bases and J 6 bases, leaving 14 bases between the germline ends. The CDR3 is CASSQSTGLGEQYV. CDR3 nucleotide sequence: TGTGCCAGCAGCCAATCCACAGGGTTGGGCGAGCAGTACGTC.

This clonotype was picked up a small number of times. The chain has TRBV15 and TRBJ2-5; D is unresolved. The CDR3 has 15 amino acids. The ends were cut back, 0 bases at V and 4 bases at J, with 12 bases in the middle. CDR1 and CDR2 from the germline V gene are LNHNV and YYDKDF (reference sequence). The CDR3 here is CATSRDLAGGETQYF. The DNA of the CDR3 is TGTGCCACCAGCAGAGATCTGGCCGGCGGAGAGACCCAGTACTTC.

CDR3 nucleotide sequence: TGTGCCAGCAGCTTATCGGACGGTCCCTACGAGCAGTACGTC. Its translation: CASSLSDGPYEQYV. The rearrangement uses TRBV7-8 and TRBJ2-7; D ambiguous. The V end lost 2 bases, the J end lost 2 bases, and 10 bases lay between the germline ends. This CDR3 spans 14 amino acids. The germline gives CDR1 SGHVS, CDR2 FQNEAQ.

The chain uses TRBV7-9 and TRBJ1-5; D gene ambiguous. Germline CDR1 SEHNR, CDR2 FQNEAQ (reference sequence). The V and J ends lost 1 base and 3 bases respectively, with 10 bases between them. This CDR3 has 15 residues. CDR3 sequence (DNA): TGTGCCAGCAGCTTAGGGTCCGGGGACAATCAGCCCCAGCATTTT. This sequence encodes CASSLGSGDNQPQHF.

The chain couples TRBV20-1 to TRBJ2-5; 8 bases agree with TRBD2. CDR1 is DFQATT and CDR2 is SNEGSKA in the germline V gene (reference sequence). CDR3 length equals 13 residues. After removal of 3 bases from V and 3 bases from J, the junction contained 3 bases not matched to a gene. CDR3 sequence reads: CSARGGLEETQYF. In DNA, the CDR3 is TGCAGTGCTAGGGGGGGACTAGAAGAGACCCAGTACTTC.

This clonotype has more than one count but fewer than ten. The genes are TRBV7-8 and TRBJ2-5, with no clear D. Germline CDR1 and CDR2: SGHVS and FQNEAQ. The V gene lost 2 bases and the J gene lost 6 bases, with 16 bases spanning the gap. The CDR3 is 15 residues long. The CDR3 is CASSLLDGFQKTQYF. The CDR3 DNA is TGTGCCAGCAGCTTACTCGACGGGTTCCAGAAGACCCAGTACTTC.

The sample holds a few counts of this clonotype. The rearrangement links TRBV29-1 to TRBJ1-4; D gene ambiguous. Deletions cut 4 bases from V and 8 bases from J, with 17 bases between. The CDR3 contains 14 residues. Germline V lookup: CDR1 SQVTM, CDR2 ANQGSEA. Here the CDR3 reads CSVALMKAGEKLFF. CDR3 DNA: TGCAGCGTTGCTCTGATGAAAGCGGGGGAAAAACTGTTTTTT.

CDR3 amino acids: CASGLKLLSETQYF. In DNA form, the CDR3 reads TGCGCCAGCGGCCTCAAGCTATTATCGGAGACCCAGTACTTC. The chain employs TRBV5-1 and TRBJ2-5; D gene ambiguous. The V and J ends lost 7 bases and 5 bases respectively, with 18 bases between them. Germline-derived CDR1 and CDR2 are SGHRS and YFSETQ. The length of the CDR3 is 14 residues.

This clonotype was seen a handful of times. The gene calls are TRBV4-2 and TRBJ1-1; D call uncertain. V lost 3 bases to trimming and J lost 6 bases, with 11 bases between them. The CDR3 has 13 residues. Germline V gene lookup returns CDR1 LGHNA and CDR2 YNFKEQ. The CDR3 nucleotides read TGTGCCAGCAGCCAGCCGGGTTACCCTGAAGCTTTCTTT. This sequence encodes CASSQPGYPEAFF.

This clonotype occurred a few times. This rearrangement joins TRBV6-2 or TRBV6-3 to TRBJ1-1, with TRBD1 identical over 7 bases. Germline V lookup: CDR1 MNHEY, CDR2 SVGEGT. The CDR3 has 16 residues. Losses at the gene ends were 7 bases for V and 1 base for J; bases not matched to a gene: 12. DNA for the CDR3: TGTGCCAGCAAGAAGGGGGCCCTCGGACGGAACACTGAAGCTTTCTTT. Amino acids: CASKKGALGRNTEAFF.

The chain employs TRBV18 and TRBJ2-7, with unresolved D. Looked up from germline, CDR1 is KGHSH and CDR2 is LQKENI. The V end lost 3 bases, the J end lost 1 base, and 4 bases lay between the germline ends. This CDR3 comprises 12 residues. The CDR3 DNA reads TGTGCCAGCTCACCTCGATCCTACGAGCAGTACGTC. Its translation: CASSPRSYEQYV.

This clonotype came up a few times. The chain employs TRBV4-3 and TRBJ1-2; 7 nucleotides align to TRBD1. Germline CDR1 is LGHNA and CDR2 is YSLEER. This CDR3 is 15 amino acids long. V gave up 0 bases and J gave up 6 bases; unmatched junction bases: 7. In DNA form, the CDR3 reads TGCGCCAGCAGCCAAGATCGGCACAGGGGACATGGCTACACCTTC. It codes for CASSQDRHRGHGYTF.

There are many counts of this clonotype. The chain employs TRBV12-3 or TRBV12-4 and TRBJ2-4; D is possibly TRBD1 or TRBD2 (5 bases each). Trimming pared 3 bases from V and 8 bases from J, leaving 11 bases between. The CDR3 is 13 residues long. The CDR3 DNA sequence: TGTGCCAGCAGTTTGGGGGAGAGAGACATTCAGTACTTC. Translation: CASSLGERDIQYF.

This clonotype was seen more than once but under ten times. The rearrangement links TRBV9 to TRBJ2-3; TRBD2 matches at 7 bases. With V trimmed by 4 bases and J by 1 base, 9 bases remained unmatched. This CDR3 contains 16 residues. CDR1 is SGDLS, CDR2 YYNGEE, per germline. Here the CDR3 reads CASSPPGLAGTDTQYF. The CDR3 coding sequence is TGTGCCAGCAGCCCCCCCGGGCTAGCGGGCACAGATACGCAGTATTTT.

This clonotype was counted only a few times. CDR3 coding DNA: TGTGCCAGCAGCCTCTACACTAGCTACGAGCAGTACTTC. It is translated as CASSLYTSYEQYF. The J gene is TRBJ2-7, the V gene TRBV5-5; D might be TRBD2 (5 bases). The V end was cut by 4 bases, the J end by 3 bases, with 11 bases between. Looked up from germline, CDR1 is SGHKS and CDR2 is YYEKEE (reference sequence). The CDR3 has 13 residues.

This clonotype has more than one count but fewer than ten. CDR3 nucleotide sequence: TGCGCCAGCAGCCGAGGAACCCCTTGGGACGGACGAAATTGGTCCTACGAGCAGTACGTC. Translated: CASSRGTPWDGRNWSYEQYV. V is TRBV5-1 and J is TRBJ2-7; D is possibly TRBD1 or TRBD2 (5 bases each). Germline CDR1 reads SGHRS; CDR2 reads YFSETQ. The CDR3 length is 20 residues. V was pared by 4 bases and J by 1 base, with 30 bases between.

This clonotype came up a few times. DNA of the CDR3: TGTGCCAGCTCACCAAGGGGTGCGCAAGAGACCCAGTACTTC. It specifies CASSPRGAQETQYF. The gene calls are TRBV18 and TRBJ2-5; TRBD1 is a possible D gene (5 bases). Trimming left V 2 bases short and J 2 bases short, with 9 bases between. The CDR3 runs to 14 residues. Germline CDR1 is KGHSH and CDR2 is LQKENI.

The CDR3 spells CASSPTEASGYTF. The CDR3 bases are TGTGCCAGCAGCCCCACGGAGGCCAGCGGCTACACCTTC. This sequence joins TRBV12-3 or TRBV12-4 and TRBJ1-2; no reliable D call. The ends were cut back, 6 bases at V and 8 bases at J, with 16 bases in the middle. The CDR3 extends over 13 amino acids.

This clonotype was counted many times. The chain employs TRBV4-3 and TRBJ2-7; 8 positions agree with TRBD2. The CDR3 is made up of 16 amino acids. Germline assignment: CDR1 LGHNA and CDR2 YSLEER. J gave up 2 bases and V 2 bases, and 8 bases lay outside the gene matches. CDR3 region: CASSQLGGAGTYEQYF. The CDR3 DNA sequence: TGCGCCAGCAGCCAACTCGGGGGGGCCGGTACCTACGAGCAGTACTTC.